Below, 19 T cell receptor beta chains from the same sample are listed, as sequenced in a study of regulatory T cells in long-lasting Graves disease. The TCR beta library used iRepertoire HTBI primers with Arm-PCR amplification of CDR3. From the multiplex PCR reads, TCRdb called clonotypes with MiXCR, one entry per CDR3 protein. The repertoire consists of fewer than 550,000 distinct CDR3 sequences, with more than 15% occurring once and the leading ten covering just under 25%. Time point defined: newly diagnosed GD, antithyroid drugs for less than 3 months. There was RNA extracted from PBMCs, and the TCR library was made from it. These data also formed part of another study, on T cells in Graves' hyperthyroidism and ophthalmopathy.

The sample here was peripheral blood mononuclear cells (PBMCs), taken at new diagnosis, from a patient treated with antithyroid drugs. All receptors come from a woman aged 35-65 years with Graves disease.

This clonotype was counted a few times. The chain links TRBV2 to TRBJ1-5, with TRBD1 matching 11 bases. With 5 bases clipped from V and 6 bases from J, the junction kept 6 bases outside the gene matches. Germline V gene lookup returns CDR1 SNHLY and CDR2 FYNNEI. The CDR3 contains 15 residues. This chain's CDR3 is CASSPGQGGFQPQHF. The CDR3 coding sequence is TGTGCCAGCAGTCCGGGACAGGGGGGTTTTCAGCCCCAGCATTTT.

This clonotype was picked up many times. The rearrangement joins TRBV6-1 to TRBJ1-2, with D perhaps TRBD1 (5 bases). The CDR3 sequence is 14 residues long. CDR1 is MNHNS, CDR2 SASEGT, per germline. Trimming removed 6 bases from V and 0 bases from J, with 11 bases in between. The CDR3 sequence: CASRRAGTNYGYTF. The CDR3 nucleotides read TGTGCCAGCAGGAGGGCAGGGACTAACTATGGCTACACCTTC.

This clonotype was observed a handful of times. This chain joins TRBV6-1 and TRBJ2-3; D may be TRBD2 (7 bases). The CDR3 length is 18 residues. Trimming pared 0 bases from V and 6 bases from J, leaving 22 bases between. Germline lookup yields CDR1 MNHNS and CDR2 SASEGT. The CDR3 loop reads CASSEALRGGGFWDTQYF. As DNA, the CDR3 is TGTGCCAGCAGTGAAGCGCTTCGAGGGGGGGGATTTTGGGATACGCAGTATTTT.

This clonotype was seen at least ten times. The chain is built from TRBV18 and TRBJ2-3, with no clear D. The germline CDR1 and CDR2 sequences are KGHSH and LQKENI. This CDR3 comprises 15 residues. Deletions cut 4 bases from V and 1 base from J, with 12 bases between. CDR3 coding DNA: TGTGCCAGCTCACTGAGGAATGCGGGCACAGATACGCAGTATTTT. Translation: CASSLRNAGTDTQYF.

V usage is TRBV7-9 and J usage is TRBJ2-6; maybe TRBD2 (5 bases). Trimming took off 5 bases at V and 0 bases at J, with 26 bases between the two ends. The germline V gene has CDR1 SEHNR and CDR2 FQNEAQ (reference sequence). The CDR3 consists of 21 residues. The CDR3: CASSPGTLDFLARSGANVLTF. The DNA for the CDR3 is TGTGCCAGCAGCCCCGGTACCCTGGACTTCCTAGCCCGCTCTGGGGCCAACGTCCTGACTTTC.

This clonotype was counted many times. The rearrangement joins TRBV3-1 to TRBJ2-7; 10 bases agree with TRBD2. The CDR3 is 15 residues long. The trim removed 3 bases at V and 1 base at J, leaving 3 bases unmatched. CDR1 and CDR2 (germline): LGHDT, YNNKEL (reference sequence). The CDR3 DNA sequence: TGTGCCAGCAGCCAGGAACTAGCGGGGTCCTACGAGCAGTACTTC. Its protein is CASSQELAGSYEQYF.

In this sample, this clonotype turned up many times. The J gene is TRBJ1-5, the V gene TRBV18, with 7 nucleotides matching TRBD1. The CDR3 runs 15 residues. V lost 5 bases, J lost 6 bases, and 10 bases stayed unmatched. CDR1 KGHSH and CDR2 LQKENI come from the germline V gene. The DNA of the CDR3 is TGTGCCAGCTCATCGTCGGAGGCAGGGGGTCAGCCCCAGCATTTT. Amino acids: CASSSSEAGGQPQHF.

The chain joins TRBV7-3 to TRBJ1-1; D is uncertain. Germline V lookup: CDR1 SGHTA, CDR2 FQGTGA. V was shortened by 4 bases and J by 4 bases, with 10 bases between the two germline ends. The CDR3 runs to 13 residues. In DNA, the CDR3 is TGTGCCAGCAGCTATTATTCGTCCACTGAAGCTTTCTTT. Protein: CASSYYSSTEAFF.

There are many counts of this clonotype. The chain couples TRBV2 to TRBJ2-1, with 9 bases that match TRBD1. The germline CDR1 and CDR2 sequences are SNHLY and FYNNEI. This CDR3 is built from 16 residues. The V and J ends lost 6 bases and 7 bases, in that order; junction bases with no gene match: 13. CDR3 sequence reads: CASRRPGQGLSNEQFF. For the CDR3, the DNA is TGTGCCAGCAGGAGACCGGGACAGGGTTTATCGAATGAGCAGTTCTTC.

This chain uses TRBV10-1 with TRBJ1-1, with 8 bases fitting TRBD1. Trimming took 10 bases from V and 4 from J; bases not matched to a gene: 5. The CDR3 has 12 amino acids. CDR1 is WNHNN and CDR2 is SYGVQD in the germline V gene (reference sequence). The CDR3 nucleotides read TGCGCCACCGGACAGGGAACCACTGAAGCTTTCTTT. Translation: CATGQGTTEAFF.

This clonotype showed up many times. V and J are TRBV4-2 and TRBJ1-1, with 7 bases lining up with TRBD1. Losses at the gene ends were 3 bases for V and 3 bases for J; bases not matched to a gene: 7. Germline loops: CDR1 LGHNA, CDR2 YNFKEQ. This CDR3 has 15 amino acids. The chain's CDR3 is CASSQTATGDTEAFF. The CDR3 DNA is TGTGCCAGCAGCCAGACCGCCACAGGGGACACTGAAGCTTTCTTT.

This clonotype was picked up many times. The V gene is TRBV12-3 or TRBV12-4, the J gene TRBJ1-5, with 7 bases matching TRBD1. Trimming took 5 bases from V and 0 from J; bases not matched to a gene: 10. The CDR3 sequence is 17 residues long. The CDR3 region has the DNA TGTGCCAGCAGTCTCCGACAGGGATTAAATAGCAATCAGCCCCAGCATTTT. This sequence encodes CASSLRQGLNSNQPQHF.

In its sample, this clonotype was seen many times. The rearrangement uses TRBV5-1 and TRBJ2-5; TRBD1 agrees at 7 bases. The CDR3 loop spans 14 amino acids. Germline CDR1 SGHRS, CDR2 YFSETQ. Unmatched junction bases numbered 8, after V lost 4 bases and J lost 5 bases. The CDR3 loop reads CASSPTTGPETQYF. The CDR3 DNA follows: TGCGCCAGCAGCCCCACGACAGGGCCGGAGACCCAGTACTTC.

A note on this clonotype: One base away lies a much larger clone, so this may be a sequencing read error. The chain couples TRBV2 to TRBJ1-3; D possibly corresponds to TRBD1 (6 bases). Germline CDR1 is SNHLY and CDR2 is FYNNEI. This CDR3 has 14 residues. The V end lost 5 bases, the J end lost 2 bases, and 10 bases lay between the germline ends. The CDR3: CASSKGGAGNTIYF. DNA of the CDR3: TGTGCCAGCAGTAAGGGGGGTGCTGGAAACACCATATATTTT.

This clonotype has ten or more counts. The rearrangement links TRBV5-1 to TRBJ2-3; 14 bases are a match to TRBD2. This CDR3 spans 17 amino acids. The germline V gene has CDR1 SGHRS and CDR2 YFSETQ. The J segment lost 6 bases and the V segment lost 4 bases, leaving 10 bases of the junction unmatched. The CDR3 bases are TGCGCCAGCAGCCCCATGACTAGCGGGGGGGTAGCGGATACGCAGTATTTT. Amino acid sequence: CASSPMTSGGVADTQYF.

This clonotype was found many times. The chain has TRBV24-1 and TRBJ2-1, with TRBD2 identical over 7 bases. Germline V gives CDR1 KGHDR, CDR2 SFDVKD. V shed 5 bases, J shed 10 bases, and the junction held 4 bases outside the gene matches. This CDR3 region has 12 residues. The chain's CDR3 is CATSAWEGEQFF. In DNA form, the CDR3 reads TGTGCCACCAGTGCCTGGGAGGGGGAGCAGTTCTTC.

This clonotype was picked up many times. The chain links TRBV11-2 to TRBJ2-7; TRBD2 is a possible D gene (6 bases). Trimming stripped 1 base from V and 0 bases from J, with 10 bases between. In germline, CDR1 is SGHAT, CDR2 FQNNGV. This CDR3 has 15 amino acids. CDR3 loop: CASSLGTSHSYEQYF. CDR3 DNA sequence: TGTGCCAGCAGCTTAGGAACTAGCCACTCCTACGAGCAGTACTTC.

The chain uses TRBV19 and TRBJ2-2; TRBD1 matches at 7 bases. V lost 8 bases to trimming and J lost 0 bases; unmatched junction nucleotides: 9. The CDR3 length is 16 residues. Germline V gene sequence: CDR1 LNHDA, CDR2 SQIVND (reference sequence). The CDR3 DNA reads as TGTGCCAGTCAGGGGGTACAGACTTCGAACACCGGGGAGCTGTTTTTT. This codes for CASQGVQTSNTGELFF.

The rearrangement uses TRBV6-5 and TRBJ1-5, with 11 bases identical to TRBD1. TRBJ2-3 explains the end of the DNA better; the J call may be wrong. Germline V gives CDR1 MNHEY, CDR2 SVGAGI. The CDR3 runs to 16 residues. The CDR3 region is CASSWGQGGGNQPQYF. The CDR3 DNA follows: TGTGCCAGCAGTTGGGGACAGGGGGGGGGCAATCAGCCCCAGTATTTT.